The T cell receptor beta chain described here comes from a study of blood T cell repertoires in COVID-19. The CDR3 totals 13 residues. Trimming cost V 4 bases and J 1 base, with 7 bases left between them. The germline gives CDR1 SGHDT, CDR2 YYEEEE. This clone was seen a handful of times. Here immunoSEQ multiplex PCR was the method, and the copy in TCRdb shows in-frame clones only, minus some. This sample carries about 90,000 clones, about nine tenths of them seen once, and the ten largest clones take roughly 3.5%. This TCR came from a woman between 65 and 79 years old with acute or convalescent COVID-19. J is TRBJ2-3 and V is TRBV5-6, with D possibly matching TRBD2 (5 bases). The sample was peripheral blood. The DNA for the CDR3 is TGTGCCAGCAGCCCCGGGGGCACAGATACGCAGTATTTT. Translating gives CASSPGGTDTQYF.